A single sample gave rise to the 9 T cell receptor beta chains below, sequenced in a study of graft-versus-host responses after intestinal transplantation. Profiled with immunoSEQ multiplex PCR; TCRdb holds only in-frame clones, not every one. The sample lists 60,000 to 90,000 clones; 90% were seen once. What these receptors recognize is not known. The sample here was unstimulated CD8+ T cells sorted from spleen or lymph node cells, taken before intestinal transplant. These receptors all stem from a human donor who received an intestinal transplant.

The chain recombines TRBV6-6 with TRBJ2-5; D remains unclear. This CDR3 has 12 residues. The V gene's germline CDR1 is MNHNY and CDR2 SVGAGI (reference sequence). V was cut by 6 bases and J by 5 bases, with 10 bases left in between. The CDR3 protein is CASSSPPETQYF. CDR3 nucleotides: TGTGCCAGCAGCTCCCCCCCGGAGACCCAGTACTTC.

The V and J genes are TRBV14 and TRBJ2-7; D remains ambiguous. Germline lookup yields CDR1 SGHDN and CDR2 FVKESK. The CDR3 is 15 amino acids. The V gene lost 2 bases and the J gene lost 5 bases, with 16 bases spanning the gap. The CDR3 sequence is CASSQSSAGWNEQYF. DNA of the CDR3: TGTGCCAGCAGCCAAAGTTCGGCAGGTTGGAACGAGCAGTACTTC.

The chain joins TRBV19 to TRBJ2-1; D not certain. Trimming stripped 6 bases from V and 5 bases from J, with 8 bases between. Germline V lookup: CDR1 LNHDA, CDR2 SQIVND (reference sequence). This CDR3 comprises 12 residues. The CDR3 sequence is CASRGADNEQFF. The DNA of the CDR3 is TGTGCCAGTAGGGGCGCCGACAATGAGCAGTTCTTC.

The chain carries TRBV9 and TRBJ2-1; 10 positions match TRBD2. CDR3 size: 16 residues. The germline CDR1 and CDR2 sequences are SGDLS and YYNGEE. Unmatched junction bases numbered 9, after V lost 2 bases and J lost 7 bases. The CDR3 DNA reads as TGTGCCAGCAGCGTGCCGGAGCGGGGGGGCACAAATGAGCAGTTCTTC. Translated, it gives CASSVPERGGTNEQFF.

The gene calls are TRBV10-3 and TRBJ2-7; D possibly corresponds to TRBD2 (6 bases). In germline, CDR1 is ENHRY, CDR2 SYGVKD. V was clipped by 2 bases and J by 3 bases, with 14 bases between them. There are 15 residues in the CDR3. The CDR3: CAISEQDLGGYEQYF. The CDR3 region has the DNA TGTGCCATCAGTGAGCAGGACCTGGGGGGCTACGAGCAGTACTTC.

The chain links TRBV27 to TRBJ1-5; the D is unclear. V gave up 5 bases and J gave up 2 bases, with 7 bases separating them. This CDR3 contains 13 residues. Germline V lookup: CDR1 MNHEY, CDR2 SMNVEV (reference sequence). The CDR3 sequence is CASSAMGNQPQHF. In DNA form, the CDR3 reads TGTGCCAGCAGTGCGATGGGCAATCAGCCCCAGCATTTT.

This clone was found once. The chain employs TRBV29-1 and TRBJ2-1; possibly TRBD1 for D (6 bases). Per germline, CDR1 SQVTM and CDR2 ANQGSEA. The V end lost 2 bases, the J end lost 8 bases, and 13 bases lay between the germline ends. This CDR3 is built from 13 residues. The CDR3 protein is CSVERQGLDEQFF. CDR3 nucleotides: TGCAGCGTTGAACGCCAGGGGTTGGATGAGCAGTTCTTC.

V is TRBV5-6 and J is TRBJ2-1; weak D call: TRBD1 (6 bases). V was clipped by 0 bases and J by 4 bases, with 14 bases between them. CDR3 length: 16 residues. Germline V gene lookup returns CDR1 SGHDT and CDR2 YYEEEE. As DNA, the CDR3 is TGTGCCAGCAGCTTGGCCGTAGGACAGACATACAATGAGCAGTTCTTC. Protein: CASSLAVGQTYNEQFF. Supplemented by reference TRBV5-6 and TRBJ2-1, the full variable domain reads DAGVTQSPTHLIKTRGQQVTLRCSPKSGHDTVSWYQQALGQGPQFIFQYYEEEERQRGNFPDRFSGHQFPNYSSELNVNALLLGDSALYLCASSLAVGQTYNEQFFGPGTRLTVL.

There are a few counts of this clone. V gene TRBV19 combines with J gene TRBJ2-7, with 7 bases fitting TRBD1. This CDR3 is built from 13 residues. CDR1 is LNHDA and CDR2 is SQIVND in the germline V gene (reference sequence). The V segment lost 5 bases and the J segment 2 bases; nucleotides outside the gene matches: 3. The CDR3 sequence is CASSQGVPYEQYF. The CDR3 DNA reads TGTGCCAGTAGTCAGGGGGTGCCCTACGAGCAGTACTTC. Full variable domain (remainder filled in from reference TRBV19 and TRBJ2-7): DGGITQSPKYLFRKEGQNVTLSCEQNLNHDAMYWYRQDPGQGLRLIYYSQIVNDFQKGDIAEGYSVSREKKESFPLTVTSAQKNPTAFYLCASSQGVPYEQYFGPGTRLTVT.